This entry features one T cell receptor (beta chain) sequence. The antigen is not known. Isolated PBMCs totaled at least 7 million in each sample. Primers used in a second PCR of roughly 6 to 12 cycles were a sample-barcoded 5' primer and a J-beta primer mix. TCRdb redid the calling of the 5' RACE reads with MiXCR, one entry per CDR3 protein. Counted here are about 1,400,000 distinct CDR3 sequences, around 42% occurring once; the ten biggest clones make up approximately 7.9%. The data stem from a study of blood T cells in healthy people across ages. Study observations and caveats: Naive CD4+ cell counts and diversity both ran higher in long-lived than in aged donors.

This CDR3 is 12 amino acids long. The chain couples TRBV21-1 to TRBJ1-5. TRBV21-1 is a known pseudogene. The receptor was isolated from a woman younger than 35 in good health. The sequencing sample was made of blood. CDR3 loop: CASTGRFQPQHF. The CDR3 region has the DNA TGTGCCAGCACAGGCAGGTTTCAGCCCCAGCATTTT.